The 25 T cell receptor beta chains in this list originate from one sample, sequenced in a study of T-cell memory formation after mild COVID-19. TCRdb recomputed calls from the 5' RACE reads with MiXCR, one row per CDR3 protein. The sample includes about 190,000 distinct CDR3 sequences, roughly a tenth of them seen just once. The specimen was PBMCs or a T cell subset sorted from them (not recorded which). All receptors come from a man aged 18 to 30 who had mild COVID-19 (a few samples of this study predate the infection). Cell type and time point are not known.

The chain is built from TRBV7-9 and TRBJ1-2; D call uncertain. Trimming took 5 bases from V and 3 from J, leaving 10 bases between them. The CDR3 extends over 13 amino acids. Germline V CDR1 and CDR2: SEHNR, FQNEAQ (reference sequence). CDR3 in DNA: TGTGCCAGCAGCAGACGGGAGGACTATGGCTACACCTTC. Residues: CASSRREDYGYTF.

This clonotype came up a few times. The chain uses TRBV5-1 and TRBJ2-3; tentatively, D is TRBD1 (6 bases). Between the trimmed V and J ends, which lost 0 bases and 3 bases, there was a span of 11 bases. The CDR3 covers 15 residues. Germline V gene sequence: CDR1 SGHRS, CDR2 YFSETQ. The CDR3 is CASSLVVGATDTQYF. For the CDR3, the DNA is TGCGCCAGCAGCTTGGTGGTGGGGGCGACAGATACGCAGTATTTT.

The CDR3 nucleotides read TGTGCCAGCAGCTTAGGGGGGACTAGAGCCCTAGCCAAAAACATTCAGTACTTC. Protein product: CASSLGGTRALAKNIQYF. The chain uses TRBV7-2 and TRBJ2-4, with 8 positions matching TRBD2. Germline lookup yields CDR1 SGHTA and CDR2 FQGNSA. V was clipped by 1 base and J by 0 bases; unmatched bases: 8. The CDR3 length is 18 residues.

This clonotype was found many times. V gene TRBV5-1 combines with J gene TRBJ2-6; tentatively, D is TRBD2 (6 bases). Germline V gene sequence: CDR1 SGHRS, CDR2 YFSETQ. The CDR3 is made up of 16 amino acids. V dropped 0 bases and J dropped 2 bases, with 9 bases sitting between them. Here the CDR3 reads CASSLEGTAGANVLTF. The CDR3 bases are TGCGCCAGCAGCTTGGAAGGGACTGCTGGGGCCAACGTCCTGACTTTC.

The chain couples TRBV6-6 to TRBJ2-7; D remains unclear. This CDR3 has 12 amino acids. In germline, CDR1 is MNHNY, CDR2 SVGAGI (reference sequence). V dropped 7 bases and J dropped 0 bases, with 7 bases sitting between them. CDR3 bases: TGTGCCAGCAAGATCAGCTCCTACGAGCAGTACTTC. Translating gives CASKISSYEQYF.

There are a few counts of this clonotype. The rearrangement joins TRBV7-2 to TRBJ2-3; 9 bases agree with TRBD1. The CDR3 has 13 amino acids. Germline-derived CDR1 and CDR2 are SGHTA and FQGNSA. The V segment lost 1 base and the J segment 9 bases; nucleotides outside the gene matches: 2. The CDR3 coding sequence is TGTGCCAGCAGCTTAGGGACAGGGGTAACGCAGTATTTT. Translated: CASSLGTGVTQYF.

The V and J genes are TRBV5-4 and TRBJ2-2; D perhaps matches TRBD2 (6 bases). V was cut by 3 bases and J by 6 bases, with 15 bases left in between. Germline CDR1 and CDR2: SGHNT and YYREEE (reference sequence). There are 15 residues in the CDR3. Here the CDR3 reads CASSWDSKVPGELFF. The DNA for the CDR3 is TGTGCCAGCAGCTGGGACTCTAAAGTTCCCGGGGAGCTGTTTTTT.

This clonotype was counted only a few times. The chain links TRBV12-3 or TRBV12-4 to TRBJ1-1; tentative D call: TRBD1 (5 bases). Trimming removed 1 base at V and 8 bases at J, with 11 bases between. The CDR3 length is 13 residues. CDR3 nucleotides: TGTGCCAGCAGTTTAGAGCAGGGACTGGAAGCTTTCTTT. Translating it yields CASSLEQGLEAFF.

The V call is TRBV9, the J call TRBJ1-6; D possibly corresponds to TRBD1 (5 bases). Germline V gene sequence: CDR1 SGDLS, CDR2 YYNGEE. The CDR3 has 13 residues. The V end was cut by 2 bases, the J end by 9 bases, with 9 bases between. Here the CDR3 reads CASSVSGSSPLHF. The DNA for the CDR3 is TGTGCCAGCAGCGTCTCAGGGAGTTCACCCCTCCACTTT.

There are many counts of this clonotype. The chain employs TRBV23-1 and TRBJ2-1; D might be TRBD1 (5 bases). TRBV23-1 is marked as an open reading frame, function uncertain. This CDR3 is 13 amino acids long. Between the trimmed V and J ends, which lost 3 bases and 7 bases, there was a span of 10 bases. This chain's CDR3 is CASSHSPGNEQFF. The CDR3 DNA is TGCGCCAGCAGTCATAGCCCAGGGAATGAGCAGTTCTTC.

This clonotype was seen ten or more times. The chain links TRBV5-1 to TRBJ2-1; TRBD2 might be the D (6 bases). This CDR3 has 11 amino acids. V was cut by 6 bases and J by 9 bases, with 10 bases left in between. CDR1 SGHRS and CDR2 YFSETQ come from the germline V gene. CDR3 sequence: CASMEGGEQFF. CDR3 sequence (DNA): TGCGCCAGCATGGAGGGAGGTGAGCAGTTCTTC.

The genes are TRBV6-5 and TRBJ1-1, with 7 bases lining up with TRBD1. V dropped 4 bases and J dropped 5; count of bases not matched to a gene: 7. This CDR3 contains 14 residues. The germline CDR1 and CDR2 sequences are MNHEY and SVGAGI. Here the CDR3 reads CASSSAGTATEAFF. CDR3 sequence (DNA): TGTGCCAGCAGTTCCGCCGGGACAGCTACTGAAGCTTTCTTT.

This clonotype was seen more than once but under ten times. The CDR3 sequence: CASRPDGGPWDQPQHF. Here the CDR3 DNA reads TGTGCCAGCAGACCGGACGGAGGGCCGTGGGATCAGCCCCAGCATTTT. The V and J genes are TRBV6-5 and TRBJ1-5; D gene ambiguous. Germline V gives CDR1 MNHEY, CDR2 SVGAGI. CDR3 length equals 16 residues. Trimming removed 6 bases at V and 5 bases at J, with 20 bases between.

The V and J genes are TRBV3-1 and TRBJ2-7; D not resolved. Per the germline V gene, CDR1 is LGHDT and CDR2 is YNNKEL (reference sequence). The CDR3 loop spans 14 amino acids. V was pared by 1 base and J by 2 bases, with 9 bases between. The CDR3 nucleotides read TGTGCCAGCAGCCAAGGCGACCCACCCTACGAGCAGTACTTC. Protein product: CASSQGDPPYEQYF.

J is TRBJ1-2 and V is TRBV5-6; D is uncertain. Trimming cost V 0 bases and J 2 bases, with 11 bases left between them. The CDR3 contains 15 residues. Germline CDR1 and CDR2: SGHDT and YYEEEE. This CDR3 reads CASSLVAARNYGYTF. In DNA, the CDR3 is TGTGCCAGCAGCTTGGTCGCAGCAAGGAACTATGGCTACACCTTC.

This clonotype has only a few counts. This chain uses TRBV10-3 with TRBJ2-7, with 10 bases fitting TRBD1. There are 16 residues in the CDR3. Germline V gene lookup returns CDR1 ENHRY and CDR2 SYGVKD. V was pared by 6 bases and J by 4 bases, with 12 bases of the junction left unmatched. CDR3 protein: CAIRDRGLVGVYEQYF. Here the CDR3 DNA reads TGTGCCATCAGGGACAGGGGGTTAGTGGGGGTATACGAGCAGTACTTC.

This clonotype was counted a few times. The chain links TRBV15 to TRBJ1-4, with D uncertain. Germline-derived CDR1 and CDR2 are LNHNV and YYDKDF (reference sequence). V dropped 1 base and J dropped 7 bases, with 10 bases sitting between them. CDR3 size: 14 residues. DNA for the CDR3: TGTGCCACCAGCAGAGCCCAGGCGGCTGAAAAACTGTTTTTT. It encodes CATSRAQAAEKLFF.

This clonotype was seen a few times. The chain carries TRBV24-1 and TRBJ2-3, with D perhaps matching TRBD1 or TRBD2 (5 bases each). Germline V gives CDR1 KGHDR, CDR2 SFDVKD. V was cut by 9 bases and J by 0 bases, with 12 bases left in between. This CDR3 has 14 amino acids. The CDR3 bases are TGTGCCACCTCGCTCGGGGCTAGCACAGATACGCAGTATTTT. Residues: CATSLGASTDTQYF.

CDR3 in amino acids: CAISRTSGGQETQYF. The CDR3 bases are TGTGCCATCAGCCGGACTAGCGGGGGCCAAGAGACCCAGTACTTC. The chain carries TRBV10-3 and TRBJ2-5; 13 bases agree with TRBD2. The germline V gene encodes CDR1 ENHRY and CDR2 SYGVKD. There are 15 residues in the CDR3. V dropped 6 bases and J dropped 1; count of bases not matched to a gene: 2.

The table lists this clonotype with a few counts. The genes are TRBV12-3 or TRBV12-4 and TRBJ1-3, with TRBD1 matching over 9 bases. J gave up 1 base and V 7 bases, and 8 bases lay outside the gene matches. The CDR3 is 16 residues long. CDR3 nucleotides: TGTGCCAGCAACCCGGGACAGGGTCGGTCTGGAAACACCATATATTTT. Amino acid sequence: CASNPGQGRSGNTIYF.

The chain employs TRBV2 and TRBJ1-1, with D perhaps matching TRBD1 (5 bases). Trimming took off 8 bases at V and 5 bases at J, with 12 bases between the two ends. CDR1 and CDR2 from the germline V gene are SNHLY and FYNNEI. The CDR3 totals 12 residues. The CDR3 reads CASARDETEAFF. In DNA, the CDR3 is TGTGCCAGCGCCAGGGATGAGACTGAAGCTTTCTTT.

The rearrangement uses TRBV14 and TRBJ1-4; maybe TRBD1 (5 bases). Germline loops: CDR1 SGHDN, CDR2 FVKESK. Between the trimmed V and J ends, which lost 4 bases and 5 bases, there was a span of 14 bases. The CDR3 is 15 amino acids. CDR3 in amino acids: CASSLLGPKNEKLFF. The CDR3 nucleotides are TGTGCCAGCAGCCTACTGGGGCCCAAGAATGAAAAACTGTTTTTT.

In this sample, this clonotype turned up many times. This rearrangement joins TRBV4-2 to TRBJ2-3; weak D call: TRBD2 (6 bases). The V end was cut by 1 base, the J end by 2 bases, with 13 bases between. Germline V CDR1 and CDR2: LGHNA, YNFKEQ. The length of the CDR3 is 16 residues. In DNA form, the CDR3 reads TGTGCCAGCAGCCAAGCTGGGGGACTTCTCACAGATACGCAGTATTTT. Residues: CASSQAGGLLTDTQYF.

In this sample, this clonotype turned up many times. The chain links TRBV6-2 or TRBV6-3 to TRBJ2-2, with D uncertain. The germline V gene has CDR1 MNHEY and CDR2 SVGEGT. This CDR3 spans 13 amino acids. V lost 6 bases and J 4 bases, leaving 9 bases between the germline ends. The CDR3, as DNA: TGTGCCAGCAGCCCCGACCCCACCGGGGAGCTGTTTTTT. It translates to CASSPDPTGELFF.

There are many counts of this clonotype. This chain joins TRBV12-3 or TRBV12-4 and TRBJ2-5; no firm D call. Trimming removed 3 bases from V and 5 bases from J, with 4 bases in between. This CDR3 region has 11 residues. The CDR3 protein is CASSFYETQYF. CDR3 in DNA: TGTGCCAGCAGTTTCTACGAGACCCAGTACTTC.